What follows describes a single T cell receptor beta chain. This sample was included in a study of blood T cell repertoires in COVID-19. Study context: Sources were T cells, B-cell-depleted T cells, or PBMCs; the material itself was cDNA or gDNA.

Produced via immunoSEQ multiplex PCR; TCRdb's table is partial and in-frame only. In the table there are approximately 170,000 clones, approximately 82% of which are singletons. Germline V gene lookup returns CDR1 SGDLS and CDR2 YYNGEE. Trimming pared 0 bases from V and 2 bases from J, leaving 9 bases between. The CDR3 runs 16 residues. The sample consisted of peripheral blood. The chain combines TRBV9 with TRBJ2-6; D is possibly TRBD1 (6 bases). The TCR comes from a man in his 70s who had recovered from COVID-19. Here the CDR3 DNA reads TGTGCCAGCAGCGTAGGAGAGGGGGCTGGGGCCAACGTCCTGACTTTC. Translating it yields CASSVGEGAGANVLTF.